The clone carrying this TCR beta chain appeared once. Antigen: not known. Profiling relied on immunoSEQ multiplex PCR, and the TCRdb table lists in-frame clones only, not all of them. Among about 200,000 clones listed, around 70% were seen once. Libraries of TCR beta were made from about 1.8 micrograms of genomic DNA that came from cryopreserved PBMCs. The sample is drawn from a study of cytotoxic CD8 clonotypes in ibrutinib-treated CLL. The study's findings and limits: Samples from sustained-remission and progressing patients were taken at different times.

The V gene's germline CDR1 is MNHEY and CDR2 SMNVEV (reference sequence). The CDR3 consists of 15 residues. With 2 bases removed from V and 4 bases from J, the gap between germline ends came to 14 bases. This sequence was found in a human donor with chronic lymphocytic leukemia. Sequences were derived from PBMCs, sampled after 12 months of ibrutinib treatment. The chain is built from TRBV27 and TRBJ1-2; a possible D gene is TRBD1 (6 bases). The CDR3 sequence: CASSLTSQGVYGYTF. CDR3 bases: TGTGCCAGCAGTTTAACCTCACAGGGAGTCTATGGCTACACCTTC.